The clone carrying this TCR beta chain was detected ten times or more. Its cognate antigen is unknown. The source of the sample is a study of T cell repertoires in cytomegalovirus infection. In the study overall: Peptides in the study included HLA-C-restricted and HLA-B-restricted CMV epitopes. Study findings and constraints: HLA-C-restricted CMV clonotypes gave the most frequent clonotype in two of eight donors. Adding up the frequency of public TCR beta families identified people who carried CMV plus the relevant HLA.

The junction had 9 bases not matched to a gene; V was cut back by 4 bases and J by 6 bases. Germline lookup yields CDR1 SGHAT and CDR2 FQDESV (reference sequence). The CDR3 totals 15 residues. One entry per CDR3 protein, called by TCRdb with MiXCR from the reads. The sample contains 650,000 to 900,000 distinct CDR3 sequences, about 29% of which appear only once. The receptor was derived from a human donor in good health (CMV status not recorded). Some clones in this sample may be carry-over from other donors' samples. This chain joins TRBV11-1 and TRBJ2-1, with 7 bases aligning to TRBD1. Material: cultured CD8+ T cells from PBMCs, obtained from culture after CMV antigen stimulation. CDR3 amino acids: CASSYGQVISNEQFF. The DNA of the CDR3 is TGTGCCAGCAGCTATGGACAGGTCATTTCCAATGAGCAGTTCTTC.